This record concerns one T cell receptor beta chain sequence. CDR3 length: 13 residues. Only in-frame clones appear in the TCRdb table, and some are missing; sequencing was by immunoSEQ multiplex PCR. The sample has about 130,000 clones, roughly 85% seen once. The sample comes from a study of blood T cell repertoires in COVID-19. This receptor was identified in an elderly woman with acute or convalescent COVID-19. The V gene is TRBV21-1, the J gene TRBJ1-2; the table's D call, TRBD1, was not checked against the DNA. TRBV21-1 is reported as a pseudogene. The sequenced material came from peripheral blood. As DNA, the CDR3 is TGTGCCAGCAGCCCCCGACATAGAGAAGGCTACACCTTC. Translated: CASSPRHREGYTF.